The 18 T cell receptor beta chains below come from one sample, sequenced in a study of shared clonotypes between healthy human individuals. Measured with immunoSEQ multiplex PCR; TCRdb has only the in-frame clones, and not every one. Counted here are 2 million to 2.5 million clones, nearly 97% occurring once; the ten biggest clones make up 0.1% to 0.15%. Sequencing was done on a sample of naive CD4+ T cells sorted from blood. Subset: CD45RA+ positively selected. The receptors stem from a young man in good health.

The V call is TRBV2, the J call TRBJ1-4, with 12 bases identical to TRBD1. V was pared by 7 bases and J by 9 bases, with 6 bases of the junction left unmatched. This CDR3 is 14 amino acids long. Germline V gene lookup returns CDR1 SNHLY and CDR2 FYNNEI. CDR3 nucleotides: TGTGCCAGCATTCCGGGACAGGGGGCCCAAAAACTGTTTTTT. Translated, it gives CASIPGQGAQKLFF.

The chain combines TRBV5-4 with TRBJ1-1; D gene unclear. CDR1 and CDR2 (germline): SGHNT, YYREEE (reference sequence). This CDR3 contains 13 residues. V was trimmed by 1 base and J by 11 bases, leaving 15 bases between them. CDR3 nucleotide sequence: TGTGCCAGCAGCTTGCTTTGGGGAATTGGGGCTTTCTTT. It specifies CASSLLWGIGAFF.

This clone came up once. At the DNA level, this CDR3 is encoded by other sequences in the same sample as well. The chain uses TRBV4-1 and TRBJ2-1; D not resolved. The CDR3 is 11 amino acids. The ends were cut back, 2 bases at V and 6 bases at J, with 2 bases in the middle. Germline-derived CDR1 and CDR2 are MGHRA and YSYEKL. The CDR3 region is CASSQFNEQFF. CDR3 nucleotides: TGCGCCAGCAGCCAATTCAATGAGCAGTTCTTC.

In DNA, the CDR3 is TGTGCCAGCAGCCCAGGGACTAGCGGGGGGTTCTACGAGCAGTACTTC. Residues: CASSPGTSGGFYEQYF. This chain joins TRBV5-4 and TRBJ2-7; 15 positions agree with TRBD2. Losses at the gene ends were 4 bases for V and 3 bases for J; bases not matched to a gene: 5. CDR1 is SGHNT and CDR2 is YYREEE in the germline V gene (reference sequence). There are 16 residues in the CDR3.

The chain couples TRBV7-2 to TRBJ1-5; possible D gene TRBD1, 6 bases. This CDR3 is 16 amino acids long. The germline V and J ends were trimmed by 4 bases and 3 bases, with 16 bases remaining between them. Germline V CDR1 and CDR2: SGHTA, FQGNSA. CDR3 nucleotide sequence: TGTGCCAGCAGCTCAGGGGCCGCGGGGCTCAATCAGCCCCAGCATTTT. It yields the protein CASSSGAAGLNQPQHF.

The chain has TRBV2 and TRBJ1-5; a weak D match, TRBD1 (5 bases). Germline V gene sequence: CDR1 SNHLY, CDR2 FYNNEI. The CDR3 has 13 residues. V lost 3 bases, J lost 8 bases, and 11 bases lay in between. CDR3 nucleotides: TGTGCCAGCAGTGACTTAAGCAGGGAGCCCCAGCATTTT. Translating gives CASSDLSREPQHF. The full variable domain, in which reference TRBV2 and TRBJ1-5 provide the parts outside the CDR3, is EPEVTQTPSHQVTQMGQEVILRCVPISNHLYFYWYRQILGQKVEFLVSFYNNEISEKSEIFDDQFSVERPDGSNFTLKIRSTKLEDSAMYFCASSDLSREPQHFGDGTRLSIL.

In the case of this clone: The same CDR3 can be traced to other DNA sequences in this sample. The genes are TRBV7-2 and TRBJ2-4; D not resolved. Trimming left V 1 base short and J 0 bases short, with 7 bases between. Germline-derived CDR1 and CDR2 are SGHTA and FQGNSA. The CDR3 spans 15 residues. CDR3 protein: CASSLDGLAKNIQYF. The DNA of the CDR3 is TGTGCCAGCAGCTTAGACGGGCTAGCCAAAAACATTCAGTACTTC.

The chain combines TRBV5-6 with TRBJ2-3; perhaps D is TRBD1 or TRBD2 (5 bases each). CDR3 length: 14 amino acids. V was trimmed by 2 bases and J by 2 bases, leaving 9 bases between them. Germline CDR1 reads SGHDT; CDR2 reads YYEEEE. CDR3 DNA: TGTGCCAGCAGCTTACTAGGGGTCACAGATACGCAGTATTTT. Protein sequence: CASSLLGVTDTQYF.

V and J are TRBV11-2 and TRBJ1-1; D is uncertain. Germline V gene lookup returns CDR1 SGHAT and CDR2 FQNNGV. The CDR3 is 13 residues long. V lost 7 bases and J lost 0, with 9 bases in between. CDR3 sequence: CASNGLLNTEAFF. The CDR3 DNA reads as TGTGCCAGCAACGGACTATTGAACACTGAAGCTTTCTTT.

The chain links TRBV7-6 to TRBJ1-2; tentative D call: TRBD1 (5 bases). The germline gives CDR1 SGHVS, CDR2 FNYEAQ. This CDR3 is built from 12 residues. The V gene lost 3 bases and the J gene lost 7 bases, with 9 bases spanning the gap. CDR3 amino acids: CASSLGGAGYTF. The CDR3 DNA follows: TGTGCCAGCAGCTTGGGTGGGGCTGGCTACACCTTC.

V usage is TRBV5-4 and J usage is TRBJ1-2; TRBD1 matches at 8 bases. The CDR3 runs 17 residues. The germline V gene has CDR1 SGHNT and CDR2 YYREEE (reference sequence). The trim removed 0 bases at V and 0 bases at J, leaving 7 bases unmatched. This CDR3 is CASSLGPGGYTNYGYTF. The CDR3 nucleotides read TGTGCCAGCAGCTTGGGCCCAGGGGGCTATACTAACTATGGCTACACCTTC.

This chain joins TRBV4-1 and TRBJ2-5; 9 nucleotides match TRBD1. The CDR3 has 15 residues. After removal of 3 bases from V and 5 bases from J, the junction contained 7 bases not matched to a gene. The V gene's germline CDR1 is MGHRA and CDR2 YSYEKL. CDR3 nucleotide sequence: TGCGCCAGCAGCCAGGGACAGGGAGGTTTGGAGACCCAGTACTTC. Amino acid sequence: CASSQGQGGLETQYF.

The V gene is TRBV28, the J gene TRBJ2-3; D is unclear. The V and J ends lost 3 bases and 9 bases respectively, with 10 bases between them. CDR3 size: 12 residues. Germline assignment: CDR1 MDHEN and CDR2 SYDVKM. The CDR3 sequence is CASSFSRNTQYF. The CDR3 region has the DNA TGTGCCAGCAGTTTTTCGAGGAACACGCAGTATTTT.

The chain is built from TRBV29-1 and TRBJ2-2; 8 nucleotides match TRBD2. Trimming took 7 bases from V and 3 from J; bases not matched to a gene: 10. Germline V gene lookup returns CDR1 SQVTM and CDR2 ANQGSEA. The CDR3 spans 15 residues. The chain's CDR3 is CSASGTRGYTGELFF. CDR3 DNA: TGCAGCGCTTCCGGGACTAGGGGATACACCGGGGAGCTGTTTTTT.

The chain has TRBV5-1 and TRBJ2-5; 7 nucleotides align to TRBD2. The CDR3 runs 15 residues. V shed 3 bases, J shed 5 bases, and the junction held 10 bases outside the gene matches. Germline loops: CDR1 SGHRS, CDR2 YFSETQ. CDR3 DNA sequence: TGCGCCAGCAGCTCAAGAGCGGGGTCGGGGGAGACCCAGTACTTC. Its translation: CASSSRAGSGETQYF.

CDR3 region: CASSSRVNTGELFF. The CDR3 nucleotides read TGTGCCAGCAGTTCCAGGGTTAACACCGGGGAGCTGTTTTTT. The genes are TRBV2 and TRBJ2-2; TRBD1 might be the D (5 bases). Germline assignment: CDR1 SNHLY and CDR2 FYNNEI. V dropped 5 bases and J dropped 2 bases, with 9 bases sitting between them. This CDR3 contains 14 residues.

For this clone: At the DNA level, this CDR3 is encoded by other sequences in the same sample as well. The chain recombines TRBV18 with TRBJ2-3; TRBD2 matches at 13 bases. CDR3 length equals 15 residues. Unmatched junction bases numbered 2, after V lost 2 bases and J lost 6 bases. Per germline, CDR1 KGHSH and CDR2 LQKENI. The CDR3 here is CASSPGLAGVDTQYF. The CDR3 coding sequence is TGTGCCAGCTCACCAGGACTAGCGGGAGTGGATACGCAGTATTTT.

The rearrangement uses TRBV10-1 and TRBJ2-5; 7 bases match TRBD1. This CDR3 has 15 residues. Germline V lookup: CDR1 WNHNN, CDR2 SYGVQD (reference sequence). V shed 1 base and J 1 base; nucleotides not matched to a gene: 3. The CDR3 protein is CASSEYRGLQETQYF. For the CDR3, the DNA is TGCGCCAGCAGTGAGTACAGGGGTCTCCAAGAGACCCAGTACTTC.